These 32 T cell receptor beta chains share one sample of origin, sequenced in a study of identical twins. One entry per CDR3 protein results from TCRdb running MiXCR on the 5' RACE reads. In the table there are a few hundred thousand distinct CDR3 sequences, about 13% of which are singletons. This sample was shared with a second study, whose subject was yellow fever vaccine responses in identical twins.

Sequenced sample: CD4+ T cells sorted from blood. The receptors come from a woman under 30 in good health.

This clonotype showed up just a few times. The chain is built from TRBV7-9 and TRBJ2-3; D remains ambiguous. Trimming shortened V by 1 base and J by 2 bases, and 10 bases separated the two germline ends. Germline CDR1 and CDR2: SEHNR and FQNEAQ (reference sequence). This CDR3 is built from 15 residues. CDR3 protein: CASSLGTEFTDTQYF. CDR3 bases: TGTGCCAGCAGCTTAGGTACAGAATTCACAGATACGCAGTATTTT.

There are many counts of this clonotype. V is TRBV6-5 and J is TRBJ1-2; tentatively, D is TRBD1 (6 bases). The CDR3 is 14 residues long. Germline assignment: CDR1 MNHEY and CDR2 SVGAGI. V was clipped by 2 bases and J by 5 bases, with 12 bases between them. The CDR3 sequence: CASSYQQQGYGYTF. DNA of the CDR3: TGTGCCAGCAGTTACCAGCAACAGGGATATGGCTACACCTTC.

This clonotype was detected a few times. This sequence joins TRBV9 and TRBJ2-1; tentative D call: TRBD2 (5 bases). The CDR3 runs 17 residues. With 4 bases removed from V and 0 bases from J, the gap between germline ends came to 17 bases. CDR1 is SGDLS, CDR2 YYNGEE, per germline. The CDR3 region has the DNA TGTGCCAGCAGCCCACAGAGAGCGGCCAGCTCCTACAATGAGCAGTTCTTC. As protein: CASSPQRAASSYNEQFF.

This clonotype was detected only a few times. The chain links TRBV6-1 to TRBJ2-1, with TRBD2 matching 10 bases. The germline V gene has CDR1 MNHNS and CDR2 SASEGT. The CDR3 covers 14 residues. Trimming cost V 7 bases and J 4 bases; bases outside gene matches: 4. The CDR3 DNA follows: TGTGCCAGCACCTCTAGCGGGGGATACAATGAGCAGTTCTTC. Its protein product is CASTSSGGYNEQFF.

Only a few counts were recorded for this clonotype. This chain uses TRBV28 with TRBJ1-4; perhaps TRBD1 as D (5 bases). Germline V gives CDR1 MDHEN, CDR2 SYDVKM. This CDR3 spans 17 amino acids. Trimming removed 2 bases from V and 3 bases from J, with 16 bases in between. The CDR3, as DNA: TGTGCCAGCAGTTTAGGGGGTGCCTCGGCCGCTAATGAAAAACTGTTTTTT. This sequence encodes CASSLGGASAANEKLFF.

In this sample, this clonotype turned up many times. The chain has TRBV20-1 and TRBJ2-1; 9 bases are shared with TRBD2. The trim removed 4 bases at V and 1 base at J, leaving 5 bases unmatched. This CDR3 is built from 15 residues. Germline V gives CDR1 DFQATT, CDR2 SNEGSKA (reference sequence). In DNA, the CDR3 is TGCAGTGCTACAAATAGCGGGGGATCCTACAATGAGCAGTTCTTC. Translation gives CSATNSGGSYNEQFF.

This clonotype was found many times. V and J are TRBV6-2 or TRBV6-3 and TRBJ2-7, with D hard to call. V was trimmed by 2 bases and J by 7 bases, leaving 15 bases between them. The CDR3 has 14 residues. Germline V gene sequence: CDR1 MNHEY, CDR2 SVGEGT. CDR3 region: CASSYPRPEREQYF. The CDR3 bases are TGTGCCAGCAGTTACCCTCGACCAGAGCGAGAGCAGTACTTC.

This clonotype was picked up many times. This chain uses TRBV4-2 with TRBJ2-7, with TRBD1 matching over 9 bases. The CDR3 sequence is 13 residues long. The germline V gene has CDR1 LGHNA and CDR2 YNFKEQ. J lost 3 bases, V lost 8 bases, and 5 bases had no gene match. The CDR3 protein is CASGRTGDYEQYF. The CDR3 DNA reads as TGTGCCAGCGGACGGACAGGGGACTACGAGCAGTACTTC.

This clonotype was recorded a few times. The CDR3 nucleotides read TGTGCCAGCAGTAATGGGCGTCTTATCGCCGAGCAGTACTTC. It specifies CASSNGRLIAEQYF. V usage is TRBV6-1 and J usage is TRBJ2-7, with no clear D. The V gene's germline CDR1 is MNHNS and CDR2 SASEGT. Deletions cut 5 bases from V and 6 bases from J, with 17 bases between. The CDR3 is 14 residues long.

This clonotype came up many times. The chain recombines TRBV4-2 with TRBJ1-2; no firm D call. The CDR3 is 16 residues long. Trimming stripped 0 bases from V and 2 bases from J, with 13 bases between. Per germline, CDR1 LGHNA and CDR2 YNFKEQ. CDR3 amino acids: CASSQEKVAKNYGYTF. CDR3 DNA: TGTGCCAGCAGCCAAGAGAAGGTGGCTAAAAACTATGGCTACACCTTC.

This clonotype came up many times. V usage is TRBV7-2 and J usage is TRBJ2-7; possibly TRBD2 for D (6 bases). This CDR3 is 15 amino acids long. Germline loops: CDR1 SGHTA, CDR2 FQGNSA. V was trimmed by 6 bases and J by 0 bases, leaving 15 bases between them. The CDR3 region is CASSLVGGSSYEQYF. For the CDR3, the DNA is TGTGCCAGCAGTTTGGTGGGGGGAAGCTCCTACGAGCAGTACTTC. Together with reference TRBV7-2 and TRBJ2-7, the CDR3 gives the full variable domain: GAGVSQSPSNKVTEKGKDVELRCDPISGHTALYWYRQSLGQGLEFLIYFQGNSAPDKSGLPSDRFSAERTGGSVSTLTIQRTQQEDSAVYLCASSLVGGSSYEQYFGPGTRLTVT.

J is TRBJ2-7 and V is TRBV25-1; D is undetermined. Trimming removed 7 bases at V and 2 bases at J, with 15 bases between. CDR1 is MGHDK and CDR2 is SYGVNS in the germline V gene. The CDR3 runs 14 residues. The CDR3 DNA sequence: TGTGCCAGCATAGGTCCGGCTGTTCCCTACGAGCAGTACTTC. Its translation: CASIGPAVPYEQYF.

This chain links TRBV7-9 with TRBJ2-1, with 9 bases that match TRBD2. CDR1 is SEHNR and CDR2 is FQNEAQ in the germline V gene (reference sequence). V was clipped by 0 bases and J by 3 bases; unmatched bases: 0. This CDR3 spans 15 amino acids. CDR3 protein: CASSLALAGYNEQFF. CDR3 sequence (DNA): TGTGCCAGCAGCTTAGCACTAGCGGGCTACAATGAGCAGTTCTTC.

This clonotype was seen more than once but under ten times. This rearrangement joins TRBV10-3 to TRBJ2-7; D may be TRBD2 (5 bases). Germline CDR1 and CDR2: ENHRY and SYGVKD. Deletions cut 5 bases from V and 6 bases from J, with 14 bases between. This CDR3 region has 13 residues. The CDR3 spells CAISPKTTAEQYF. Written as DNA, the CDR3 is TGTGCCATCAGTCCGAAGACTACTGCCGAGCAGTACTTC.

This CDR3 reads CASRAGGATYGYTF. CDR3 sequence (DNA): TGTGCCAGCAGAGCAGGGGGCGCGACCTATGGCTACACCTTC. The chain combines TRBV6-1 with TRBJ1-2, with 8 bases matching TRBD1. This CDR3 region has 14 residues. V trimming: 6 bases; J trimming: 4 bases; junction bases outside the gene matches: 7. Germline CDR1 and CDR2: MNHNS and SASEGT.

There are many counts of this clonotype. This chain joins TRBV9 and TRBJ1-6, with D unresolved. Germline V gene sequence: CDR1 SGDLS, CDR2 YYNGEE. CDR3 length equals 16 residues. Trimming removed 4 bases from V and 7 bases from J, with 18 bases in between. CDR3 amino acids: CASSLTDLPKNSPLHF. The CDR3 bases are TGTGCCAGCAGCTTGACGGACTTACCGAAGAATTCACCCCTCCACTTT.

This chain connects TRBV30 to TRBJ2-3; D is unclear. This CDR3 is built from 11 residues. The V end was cut by 4 bases, the J end by 6 bases, with 8 bases between. Germline lookup yields CDR1 GTSNPN and CDR2 SVGIG (reference sequence). This CDR3 is CAWKDTDTQYF. CDR3 nucleotide sequence: TGTGCCTGGAAGGATACGGATACGCAGTATTTT.

In its sample, this clonotype was seen a few times. This rearrangement joins TRBV6-1 to TRBJ2-7, with D tentatively TRBD1 or TRBD2 (5 bases each). The V end was cut by 6 bases, the J end by 4 bases, with 16 bases between. This CDR3 spans 14 amino acids. Germline-derived CDR1 and CDR2 are MNHNS and SASEGT. DNA of the CDR3: TGTGCCAGCAGGGACCGGGGACGAGTTTACGAGCAGTACTTC. The encoded protein is CASRDRGRVYEQYF.

This clonotype turned up a few times. J is TRBJ1-5 and V is TRBV30; 9 bases fit TRBD1. CDR3 size: 14 residues. V shed 4 bases, J shed 2 bases, and the junction held 3 bases outside the gene matches. Germline assignment: CDR1 GTSNPN and CDR2 SVGIG (reference sequence). The CDR3 protein is CAWTRQGGNQPQHF. Here the CDR3 DNA reads TGTGCCTGGACAAGACAGGGGGGCAATCAGCCCCAGCATTTT.

The rearrangement uses TRBV28 and TRBJ2-7; possibly TRBD2 for D (6 bases). V lost 6 bases and J lost 4, with 16 bases in between. CDR1 is MDHEN and CDR2 is SYDVKM in the germline V gene. The CDR3 runs to 14 residues. CDR3 amino acids: CASSPPGLLYEQYF. The CDR3 DNA is TGTGCCAGCAGCCCTCCGGGACTCCTATACGAGCAGTACTTC.

A few counts support this clonotype. The J gene is TRBJ1-1, the V gene TRBV7-8, with D hard to call. Between the trimmed V and J ends, which lost 1 base and 3 bases, there was a span of 9 bases. The CDR3 spans 14 residues. CDR1 and CDR2 from the germline V gene are SGHVS and FQNEAQ. CDR3 residues: CASSLDQTHTEAFF. Here the CDR3 DNA reads TGTGCCAGCAGCTTAGACCAGACCCACACTGAAGCTTTCTTT.

This chain links TRBV6-2 or TRBV6-3 with TRBJ2-1, with a weak D call TRBD1 (5 bases). V was pared by 0 bases and J by 9 bases, with 12 bases between. Germline CDR1 reads MNHEY; CDR2 reads SVGEGT. The CDR3 is 14 residues long. CDR3 residues: CASSYSARASEQFF. As DNA, the CDR3 is TGTGCCAGCAGTTACTCGGCCAGGGCAAGTGAGCAGTTCTTC.

This clonotype was seen only a few times. This rearrangement joins TRBV7-2 to TRBJ2-5, with D perhaps matching TRBD2 (6 bases). Trimming shortened V by 5 bases and J by 1 base, and 14 bases separated the two germline ends. Germline V gene lookup returns CDR1 SGHTA and CDR2 FQGNSA. The CDR3 has 15 amino acids. The CDR3 here is CASSRGGVTQETQYF. In DNA, the CDR3 is TGTGCCAGCAGCCGCGGCGGGGTCACCCAAGAGACCCAGTACTTC.

The CDR3 here is CASSTGGASGYYEQYF. The CDR3 nucleotides are TGCGCCAGCAGCACCGGTGGGGCTAGCGGATACTACGAGCAGTACTTC. This rearrangement joins TRBV5-1 to TRBJ2-7; 7 nucleotides agree with TRBD2. Looked up from germline, CDR1 is SGHRS and CDR2 is YFSETQ. J lost 3 bases, V lost 4 bases, and 13 bases had no gene match. The CDR3 is 16 residues long.

The table lists this clonotype with many counts. The chain joins TRBV7-8 to TRBJ2-1; D unclear. The germline V gene has CDR1 SGHVS and CDR2 FQNEAQ. The V and J ends lost 3 bases and 7 bases respectively, with 13 bases between them. The CDR3 consists of 14 residues. CDR3 protein: CASSLSSIKNEQFF. The CDR3 DNA is TGTGCCAGCAGCTTGTCTAGTATCAAAAATGAGCAGTTCTTC.

The V gene is TRBV20-1, the J gene TRBJ2-5; tentatively, D is TRBD1 or TRBD2 (5 bases each). This CDR3 region has 13 residues. Germline V gene data show CDR1 as DFQATT and CDR2 as SNEGSKA (reference sequence). Trimming took 2 bases from V and 4 from J, leaving 11 bases between them. CDR3 in amino acids: CSARRDDRETQYF. In DNA, the CDR3 is TGCAGTGCTAGAAGGGACGATCGAGAGACCCAGTACTTC.

The chain links TRBV20-1 to TRBJ2-3; tentatively, D is TRBD2 (5 bases). Per germline, CDR1 DFQATT and CDR2 SNEGSKA (reference sequence). V lost 3 bases and J 5 bases, leaving 12 bases between the germline ends. This CDR3 comprises 13 residues. Here the CDR3 reads CSASSPSLDTQYF. The DNA for the CDR3 is TGCAGTGCTAGTTCGCCTAGCTTAGATACGCAGTATTTT.

This clonotype was found many times. This rearrangement joins TRBV20-1 to TRBJ2-5, with 7 bases identical to TRBD2. The CDR3 has 13 amino acids. The trim removed 8 bases at V and 3 bases at J, leaving 9 bases unmatched. The germline V gene encodes CDR1 DFQATT and CDR2 SNEGSKA (reference sequence). CDR3 protein: CSTPSGKKETQYF. In DNA form, the CDR3 reads TGCAGTACCCCCAGCGGGAAAAAAGAGACCCAGTACTTC.

The rearrangement joins TRBV10-1 to TRBJ2-7; D unresolved. V lost 0 bases to trimming and J lost 8 bases, with 20 bases between them. The germline V gene has CDR1 WNHNN and CDR2 SYGVQD (reference sequence). The CDR3 is made up of 16 amino acids. This chain's CDR3 is CASSESGLVSSPQQYF. CDR3 nucleotides: TGCGCCAGCAGTGAGTCGGGTTTGGTGAGCAGCCCTCAGCAGTACTTC.

This clonotype was detected a few times. The chain has TRBV12-3 or TRBV12-4 and TRBJ2-1; 7 bases agree with TRBD1. J gave up 6 bases and V 6 bases, and 5 bases lay outside the gene matches. There are 13 residues in the CDR3. CDR3 loop: CASSPRGINEQFF. The CDR3 coding sequence is TGTGCCAGCAGCCCCAGGGGGATCAATGAGCAGTTCTTC.

The CDR3 DNA reads as TGCGCCAGCAGCCAAGAGGGCGGGGGCATCACCGGGGAGCTGTTTTTT. As protein: CASSQEGGGITGELFF. This chain uses TRBV4-1 with TRBJ2-2, with D maybe TRBD2 (7 bases). Trimming pared 0 bases from V and 4 bases from J, leaving 12 bases between. The CDR3 runs to 16 residues. The germline V gene encodes CDR1 MGHRA and CDR2 YSYEKL.

The CDR3 DNA reads TGTGCCAGCGCCCCGGTCGGGCGGACTGAAGCTTTCTTT. It yields the protein CASAPVGRTEAFF. The chain recombines TRBV3-1 with TRBJ1-1; D gene ambiguous. Between the trimmed V and J ends, which lost 8 bases and 5 bases, there was a span of 15 bases. Germline-derived CDR1 and CDR2 are LGHDT and YNNKEL (reference sequence). CDR3 length equals 13 residues.